This TCR beta chain comes out of a study of neurological immune-mediated disorders. Findings and caveats of the study: No expanded-clone CDR3 amino acid sequence recurred across subjects, suggesting private TCR-beta repertoires. Falling below healthy controls, multiple sclerosis showed the least TCR clonal expansion, while HTLV-1-associated myelopathy showed the most.

Synthesis of cDNA was carried out by template-switch 5'RACE. The reaction used 10-nucleotide random UMIs. Over 170 million TCR-beta sequences from 15-18 subjects came out of each sequencing run. MiXCR, run by TCRdb on the 5' RACE reads, gives a single entry per CDR3 protein. There are 30,000 to 40,000 distinct CDR3 sequences in the sample; 11% occur only once, and roughly 3.9% lies in the top ten. The CDR3 contains 15 residues. Germline V gives CDR1 KGHSH, CDR2 LQKENI. In regard to this clonotype: Its antigen is unidentified. A read error may produce the germline difference seen at one junction end.

The time point denotes: technical triplicate 1. The TCR sequence derives from a man in his sixties with HTLV-1-associated myelopathy (HAM/TSP). V is TRBV18 and J is TRBJ2-3; D ambiguous. Sequencing was carried out using PBMCs. For the CDR3, the DNA is TGTGCCATCTCACCGGTCCTCCTAAGCACAGATACGCAGTATTTT. Amino acids: CAISPVLLSTDTQYF.